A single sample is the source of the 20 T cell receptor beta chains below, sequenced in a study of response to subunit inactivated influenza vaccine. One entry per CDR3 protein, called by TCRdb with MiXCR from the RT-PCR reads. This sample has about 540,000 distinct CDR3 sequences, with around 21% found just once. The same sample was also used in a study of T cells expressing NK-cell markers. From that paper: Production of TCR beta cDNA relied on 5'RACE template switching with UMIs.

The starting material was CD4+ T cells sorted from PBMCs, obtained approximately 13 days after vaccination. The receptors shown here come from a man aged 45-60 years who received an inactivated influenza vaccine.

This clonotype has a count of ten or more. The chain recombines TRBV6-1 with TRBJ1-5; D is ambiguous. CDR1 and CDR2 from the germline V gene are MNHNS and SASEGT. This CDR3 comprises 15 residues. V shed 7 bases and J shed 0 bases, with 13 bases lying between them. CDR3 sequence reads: CASTPAWDSNQPQHF. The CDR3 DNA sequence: TGTGCCAGCACCCCAGCGTGGGATAGCAATCAGCCCCAGCATTTT.

This CDR3 is CASSELGGSYTF. The CDR3, as DNA: TGTGCCAGCAGTGAATTGGGGGGGAGCTACACCTTC. The chain recombines TRBV6-1 with TRBJ1-2; tentative D call: TRBD1 (5 bases). The germline V and J ends were trimmed by 2 bases and 9 bases, with 10 bases remaining between them. There are 12 residues in the CDR3. Per germline, CDR1 MNHNS and CDR2 SASEGT.

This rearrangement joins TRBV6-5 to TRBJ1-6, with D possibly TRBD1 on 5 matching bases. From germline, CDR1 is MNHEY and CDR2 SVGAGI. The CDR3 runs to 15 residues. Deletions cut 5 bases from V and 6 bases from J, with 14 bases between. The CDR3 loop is CASSHATGGNSPLHF. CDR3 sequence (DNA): TGTGCCAGCAGTCACGCAACGGGGGGTAATTCACCCCTCCACTTT.

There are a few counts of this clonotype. In nucleotides, the CDR3 is TGTGCCAGCAGTCCGCCGGGACCGAACTACGAGCAGTACTTC. Residues: CASSPPGPNYEQYF. The V gene is TRBV28, the J gene TRBJ2-7; either TRBD1 or TRBD2 may supply D (5 bases each). There are 14 residues in the CDR3. Germline assignment: CDR1 MDHEN and CDR2 SYDVKM. V lost 5 bases, J lost 3 bases, and 14 bases lay in between.

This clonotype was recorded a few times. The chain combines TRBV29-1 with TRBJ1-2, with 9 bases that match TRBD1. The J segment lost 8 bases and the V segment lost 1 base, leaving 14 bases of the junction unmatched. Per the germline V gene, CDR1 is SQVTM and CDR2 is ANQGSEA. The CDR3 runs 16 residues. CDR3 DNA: TGCAGCGTTGAAGGGGGACAGGGTCGCGCTATTCTAGGCTACACCTTC. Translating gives CSVEGGQGRAILGYTF.

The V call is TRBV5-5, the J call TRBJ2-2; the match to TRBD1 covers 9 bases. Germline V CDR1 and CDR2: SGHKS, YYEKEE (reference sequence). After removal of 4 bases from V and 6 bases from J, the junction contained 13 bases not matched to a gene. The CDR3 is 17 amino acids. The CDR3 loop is CASSKVQGAHNSGELFF. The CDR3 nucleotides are TGTGCCAGCAGCAAGGTACAGGGGGCGCATAACTCCGGGGAGCTGTTTTTT.

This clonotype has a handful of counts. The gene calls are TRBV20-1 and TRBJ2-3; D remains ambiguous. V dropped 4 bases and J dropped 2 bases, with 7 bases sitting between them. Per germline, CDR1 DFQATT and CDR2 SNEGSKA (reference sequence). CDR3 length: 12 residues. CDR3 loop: CSAMGNTDTQYF. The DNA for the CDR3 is TGCAGTGCTATGGGGAACACAGATACGCAGTATTTT.

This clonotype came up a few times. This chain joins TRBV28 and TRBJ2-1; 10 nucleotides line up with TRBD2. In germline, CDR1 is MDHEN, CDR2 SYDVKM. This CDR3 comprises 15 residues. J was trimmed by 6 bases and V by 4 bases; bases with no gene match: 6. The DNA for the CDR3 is TGTGCCAGCAGTTCCCCTAGCGGGGGCCGCAATGAGCAGTTCTTC. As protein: CASSSPSGGRNEQFF.

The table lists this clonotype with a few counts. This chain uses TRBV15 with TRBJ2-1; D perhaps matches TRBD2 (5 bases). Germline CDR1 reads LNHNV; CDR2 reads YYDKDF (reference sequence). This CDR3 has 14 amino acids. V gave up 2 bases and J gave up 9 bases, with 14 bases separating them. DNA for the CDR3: TGTGCCACCAGCAGACTAGCCCAAGACGGTGAGCAGTTCTTC. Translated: CATSRLAQDGEQFF.

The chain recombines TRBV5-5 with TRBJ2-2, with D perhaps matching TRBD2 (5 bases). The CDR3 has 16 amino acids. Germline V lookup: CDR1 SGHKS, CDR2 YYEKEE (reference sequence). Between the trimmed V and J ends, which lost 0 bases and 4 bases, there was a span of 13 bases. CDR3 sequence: CASSLDRQRGTGELFF. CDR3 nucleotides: TGTGCCAGCAGCTTGGATCGACAACGGGGCACCGGGGAGCTGTTTTTT.

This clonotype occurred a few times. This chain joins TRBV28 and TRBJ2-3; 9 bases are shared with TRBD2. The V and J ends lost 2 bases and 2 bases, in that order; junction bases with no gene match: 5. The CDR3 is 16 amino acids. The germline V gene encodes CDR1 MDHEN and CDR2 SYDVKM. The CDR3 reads CASSLARGGNTDTQYF. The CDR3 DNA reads TGTGCCAGCAGTTTAGCGCGGGGGGGTAACACAGATACGCAGTATTTT.

The CDR3 is CAISERLAGGPVGNEQFF. The CDR3 DNA follows: TGTGCCATCAGTGAAAGACTAGCGGGAGGGCCTGTCGGCAATGAGCAGTTCTTC. The genes are TRBV10-3 and TRBJ2-1; 14 bases agree with TRBD2. CDR1 is ENHRY and CDR2 is SYGVKD in the germline V gene. This CDR3 is built from 18 residues. Trimming at V came to 3 bases and at J to 6 bases, leaving 10 bases not matched to a gene.

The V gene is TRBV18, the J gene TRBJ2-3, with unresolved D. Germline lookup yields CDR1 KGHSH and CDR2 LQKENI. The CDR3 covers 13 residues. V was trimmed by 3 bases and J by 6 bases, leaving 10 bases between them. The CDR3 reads CASSPAHGDTQYF. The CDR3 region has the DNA TGTGCCAGCTCACCGGCTCATGGGGATACGCAGTATTTT.

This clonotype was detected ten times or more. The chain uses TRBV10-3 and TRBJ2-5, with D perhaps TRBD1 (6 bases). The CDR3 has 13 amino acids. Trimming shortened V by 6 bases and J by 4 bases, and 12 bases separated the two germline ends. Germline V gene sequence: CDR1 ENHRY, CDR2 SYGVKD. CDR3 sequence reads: CAISETGTETQYF. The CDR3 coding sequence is TGTGCCATCAGCGAAACAGGGACAGAGACCCAGTACTTC.

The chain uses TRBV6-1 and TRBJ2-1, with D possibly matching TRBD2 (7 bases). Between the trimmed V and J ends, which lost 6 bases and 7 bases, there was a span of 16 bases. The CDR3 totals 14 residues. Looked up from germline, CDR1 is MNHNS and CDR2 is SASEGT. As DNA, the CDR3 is TGTGCCAGCAGGGACCCGGGGGGCGGGAATGAGCAGTTCTTC. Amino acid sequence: CASRDPGGGNEQFF.

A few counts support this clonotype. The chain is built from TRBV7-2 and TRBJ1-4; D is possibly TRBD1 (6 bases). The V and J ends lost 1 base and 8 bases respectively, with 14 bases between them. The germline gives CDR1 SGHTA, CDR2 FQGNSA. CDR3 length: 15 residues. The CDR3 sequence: CASSLERGLGEKLFF. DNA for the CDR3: TGTGCCAGCAGCTTAGAGCGGGGGCTAGGAGAAAAACTGTTTTTT.

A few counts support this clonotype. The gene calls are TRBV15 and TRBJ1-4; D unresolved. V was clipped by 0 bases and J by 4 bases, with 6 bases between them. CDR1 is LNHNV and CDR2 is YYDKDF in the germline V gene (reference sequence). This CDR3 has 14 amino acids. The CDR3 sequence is CATSREGFNEKLFF. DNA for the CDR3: TGTGCCACCAGCAGAGAGGGCTTTAATGAAAAACTGTTTTTT.

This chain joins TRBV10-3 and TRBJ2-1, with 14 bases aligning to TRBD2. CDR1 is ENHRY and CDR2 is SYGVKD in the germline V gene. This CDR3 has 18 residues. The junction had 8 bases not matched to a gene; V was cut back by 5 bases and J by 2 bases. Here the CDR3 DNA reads TGTGCCATCAGTCCCGGGACTAGCGGGGGAAAGACCTACAATGAGCAGTTCTTC. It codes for CAISPGTSGGKTYNEQFF.

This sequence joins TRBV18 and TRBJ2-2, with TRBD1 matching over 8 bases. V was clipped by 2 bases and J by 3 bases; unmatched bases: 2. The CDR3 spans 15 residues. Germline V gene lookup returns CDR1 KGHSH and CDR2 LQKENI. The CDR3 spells CASSPGQGHTGELFF. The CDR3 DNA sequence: TGTGCCAGCTCACCAGGACAGGGCCACACCGGGGAGCTGTTTTTT.

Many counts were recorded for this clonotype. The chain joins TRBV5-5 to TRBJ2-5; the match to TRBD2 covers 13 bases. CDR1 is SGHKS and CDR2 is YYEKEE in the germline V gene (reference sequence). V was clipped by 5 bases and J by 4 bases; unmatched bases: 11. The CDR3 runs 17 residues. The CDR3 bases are TGTGCCAGCAGGAACATACTAGCGGGAGGGCCAGGAGAGACCCAGTACTTC. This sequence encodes CASRNILAGGPGETQYF.